Presented here are 25 T cell receptor beta chains from one specimen sequenced in a study of lymphopenia after photon versus proton radiotherapy. Sequencing used immunoSEQ multiplex PCR; TCRdb keeps in-frame clones, though not all of them. The repertoire holds thousands of clones, nearly 90% seen once, with 17% in the top ten. The specimen was peripheral blood, collected from a patient treated with photon-based radiotherapy. The receptors shown here come from a man in his 60s with cholangiocarcinoma.

The chain uses TRBV7-8 and TRBJ2-1, with 10 bases aligning to TRBD2. Germline CDR1 is SGHVS and CDR2 is FQNEAQ. The CDR3 covers 16 residues. V lost 4 bases to trimming and J lost 3 bases; unmatched junction nucleotides: 6. CDR3 DNA sequence: TGTGCCAGCAGCTCCCCTTTAGCGGGAGGCTACAATGAGCAGTTCTTC. Protein sequence: CASSSPLAGGYNEQFF.

This chain joins TRBV9 and TRBJ2-7; D tentatively fits TRBD1 or TRBD2 (5 bases each). This CDR3 comprises 15 residues. The germline CDR1 and CDR2 sequences are SGDLS and YYNGEE. V was pared by 2 bases and J by 0 bases, with 12 bases between. DNA for the CDR3: TGTGCCAGCAGCGTGGGTCCCGGGACCTCCTACGAGCAGTACTTC. It translates to CASSVGPGTSYEQYF.

The chain recombines TRBV2 with TRBJ2-1; TRBD1 is a possible D gene (5 bases). CDR1 is SNHLY and CDR2 is FYNNEI in the germline V gene. Deletions cut 8 bases from V and 5 bases from J, with 16 bases between. The CDR3 runs to 14 residues. The DNA for the CDR3 is TGTGCCAGCTTCCCAGGGCTCCCGAACAATGAGCAGTTCTTC. This codes for CASFPGLPNNEQFF.

The chain recombines TRBV5-1 with TRBJ1-6; 8 bases fit TRBD1. This CDR3 has 16 residues. Trimming at V came to 0 bases and at J to 6 bases, leaving 5 bases not matched to a gene. Germline V gives CDR1 SGHRS, CDR2 YFSETQ. The CDR3 nucleotides read TGCGCCAGCAGCTTGGGGACAGGGAATAGTAATTCACCCCTCCACTTT. Residues: CASSLGTGNSNSPLHF.

The chain has TRBV19 and TRBJ1-4; 11 nucleotides agree with TRBD1. The germline V gene has CDR1 LNHDA and CDR2 SQIVND (reference sequence). The V and J ends lost 3 bases and 7 bases, in that order; junction bases with no gene match: 1. CDR3 length equals 14 residues. In DNA form, the CDR3 reads TGTGCCAGTAGTATTGGGACAGGGGGTGAAAAACTGTTTTTT. It is translated as CASSIGTGGEKLFF.

The V call is TRBV19, the J call TRBJ2-5, with D tentatively TRBD1 (6 bases). This CDR3 has 15 amino acids. V was trimmed by 3 bases and J by 0 bases, leaving 11 bases between them. Germline values: CDR1 LNHDA, CDR2 SQIVND (reference sequence). CDR3 in DNA: TGTGCCAGTAGTATTGGGGGCAGAAACCAAGAGACCCAGTACTTC. It encodes CASSIGGRNQETQYF.

This clone was picked up one time. The CDR3 DNA is TGTGCCAGCAGCTTCGAGACCGGGGAGCTGTTTTTT. Protein product: CASSFETGELFF. The V and J genes are TRBV7-9 and TRBJ2-2; D is ambiguous. The CDR3 is made up of 12 amino acids. Germline V gene data show CDR1 as SEHNR and CDR2 as FQNEAQ (reference sequence). V lost 3 bases and J 5 bases, leaving 4 bases between the germline ends.

The rearrangement joins TRBV28 to TRBJ2-1, with 12 bases identical to TRBD2. J gave up 10 bases and V 4 bases, and 8 bases lay outside the gene matches. This CDR3 has 15 residues. Germline loops: CDR1 MDHEN, CDR2 SYDVKM. The CDR3 region is CASSSWTSGNHEQFF. The DNA for the CDR3 is TGTGCCAGCAGTTCCTGGACTAGCGGGAACCACGAGCAGTTCTTC.

This clone was counted once. This chain joins TRBV18 and TRBJ2-7; D call uncertain. V was shortened by 6 bases and J by 5 bases, with 14 bases between the two germline ends. Germline V CDR1 and CDR2: KGHSH, LQKENI. The CDR3 sequence is 13 residues long. CDR3 sequence reads: CASSLGQRNEQYF. The DNA for the CDR3 is TGTGCCAGCTCCCTGGGTCAAAGGAACGAGCAGTACTTC.

The chain combines TRBV28 with TRBJ2-1, with D possibly matching TRBD1 (6 bases). The CDR3 has 16 amino acids. CDR1 and CDR2 from the germline V gene are MDHEN and SYDVKM. Trimming took 4 bases from V and 4 from J, leaving 17 bases between them. The CDR3 sequence is CASSYPDRRLYNEQFF. The DNA of the CDR3 is TGTGCCAGCAGTTACCCCGACAGGCGTCTTTACAATGAGCAGTTCTTC.

The chain combines TRBV13 with TRBJ2-2, with 9 bases that match TRBD1. This CDR3 is built from 14 residues. The V segment lost 3 bases and the J segment 7 bases; nucleotides outside the gene matches: 3. Germline CDR1 is PRHDT and CDR2 is FYEKMQ (reference sequence). CDR3 protein: CASSLGQGGGELFF. The CDR3 coding sequence is TGTGCCAGCAGCTTGGGACAGGGCGGCGGGGAGCTGTTTTTT.

V and J are TRBV7-2 and TRBJ1-3; 7 positions match TRBD1. The CDR3 has 15 residues. CDR1 is SGHTA and CDR2 is FQGNSA in the germline V gene. The junction had 6 bases not matched to a gene; V was cut back by 5 bases and J by 2 bases. CDR3 bases: TGTGCCAGCAGCCCAAACAGGGGCCCTGGAAACACCATATATTTT. Translated: CASSPNRGPGNTIYF.

This chain links TRBV27 with TRBJ2-1; TRBD2 matches at 8 bases. The V gene's germline CDR1 is MNHEY and CDR2 SMNVEV (reference sequence). V trimming: 5 bases; J trimming: 1 base; junction bases outside the gene matches: 7. The CDR3 has 16 amino acids. The CDR3 spells CASSPPGLGSYNEQFF. CDR3 nucleotide sequence: TGTGCCAGCAGTCCCCCGGGACTAGGTTCCTACAATGAGCAGTTCTTC.

The chain joins TRBV6-5 to TRBJ1-4; D perhaps matches TRBD1 (5 bases). The CDR3 extends over 12 amino acids. V lost 5 bases to trimming and J lost 9 bases, with 10 bases between them. The germline V gene encodes CDR1 MNHEY and CDR2 SVGAGI. CDR3 nucleotide sequence: TGTGCCAGCAGTCCCCAGGGAAAAAAACTGTTTTTT. This gives the protein CASSPQGKKLFF.

This chain uses TRBV5-6 with TRBJ1-6, with a weak D call TRBD1 (6 bases). The CDR3 length is 14 residues. The V end lost 0 bases, the J end lost 9 bases, and 10 bases lay between the germline ends. In germline, CDR1 is SGHDT, CDR2 YYEEEE. The CDR3 DNA reads TGTGCCAGCAGCTTGGACAGGGATTCTTCACCCCTCCACTTT. Amino acid sequence: CASSLDRDSSPLHF.

The chain employs TRBV4-1 and TRBJ2-3; D not certain. Germline CDR1 MGHRA, CDR2 YSYEKL. V shed 4 bases and J shed 0 bases, with 11 bases lying between them. This CDR3 has 15 amino acids. The CDR3 DNA reads as TGCGCCAGCAGCCGAACCCCGGCTAGCACAGATACGCAGTATTTT. Its translation: CASSRTPASTDTQYF.

The chain links TRBV28 to TRBJ1-5; D possibly corresponds to TRBD1 (6 bases). The V end lost 7 bases, the J end lost 2 bases, and 15 bases lay between the germline ends. Germline V gives CDR1 MDHEN, CDR2 SYDVKM. This CDR3 has 15 amino acids. CDR3 residues: CASNRVQGGNQPQHF. In DNA, the CDR3 is TGTGCCAGCAATCGGGTACAGGGCGGCAATCAGCCCCAGCATTTT.

The chain carries TRBV5-4 and TRBJ2-7; D might be TRBD1 or TRBD2, each matching 5 bases. With 6 bases removed from V and 6 bases from J, the gap between germline ends came to 16 bases. Germline CDR1 reads SGHNT; CDR2 reads YYREEE (reference sequence). This CDR3 has 13 residues. The CDR3 DNA sequence: TGTGCCAGCACCCCGGGGCCTGGGGGCGAGCAGTACTTC. Translation: CASTPGPGGEQYF.

This chain connects TRBV11-1 to TRBJ1-1; TRBD1 might be the D (6 bases). V was shortened by 3 bases and J by 4 bases, with 9 bases between the two germline ends. The CDR3 sequence is 13 residues long. The germline gives CDR1 SGHAT, CDR2 FQDESV (reference sequence). CDR3 sequence (DNA): TGTGCCAGCAGCTTTACAGGGTTCACTGAAGCTTTCTTT. It specifies CASSFTGFTEAFF.

The V gene is TRBV5-4, the J gene TRBJ2-1, with D uncertain. CDR3 length: 14 amino acids. CDR1 SGHNT and CDR2 YYREEE come from the germline V gene (reference sequence). The ends were cut back, 7 bases at V and 8 bases at J, with 19 bases in the middle. As DNA, the CDR3 is TGTGCCAGCGCCCCAGTGTTTGATGCCTATGAGCAGTTCTTC. Protein sequence: CASAPVFDAYEQFF.

This sequence joins TRBV5-6 and TRBJ1-2; D perhaps matches TRBD1 (6 bases). The CDR3 sequence is 12 residues long. Germline assignment: CDR1 SGHDT and CDR2 YYEEEE. Trimming cost V 4 bases and J 5 bases, with 9 bases left between them. CDR3 region: CASSTGQYGYTF. The CDR3 bases are TGTGCCAGCAGCACCGGACAGTATGGCTACACCTTC.

The V call is TRBV19, the J call TRBJ1-3; 8 bases are shared with TRBD1. The CDR3 length is 14 residues. In germline, CDR1 is LNHDA, CDR2 SQIVND (reference sequence). Trimming took 7 bases from V and 5 from J; bases not matched to a gene: 7. The CDR3 region is CASTPTGDRNTIYF. The CDR3 DNA follows: TGTGCCAGTACACCGACAGGGGACAGAAACACCATATATTTT.

V is TRBV28 and J is TRBJ2-7; 7 nucleotides agree with TRBD1. The trim removed 7 bases at V and 4 bases at J, leaving 10 bases unmatched. Germline CDR1 reads MDHEN; CDR2 reads SYDVKM. The CDR3 totals 14 residues. The CDR3 DNA reads TGTGCCAGCACCCAACAGGGGCCGGATTACGAGCAGTACTTC. It yields the protein CASTQQGPDYEQYF.

The rearrangement uses TRBV5-6 and TRBJ1-6; possibly TRBD1 for D (5 bases). Germline assignment: CDR1 SGHDT and CDR2 YYEEEE. Trimming took 4 bases from V and 9 from J, leaving 14 bases between them. The CDR3 spans 14 residues. CDR3 sequence (DNA): TGTGCCAGCAGCCCGGGGTTTCAGGGTTCACCCCTCCACTTT. It yields the protein CASSPGFQGSPLHF.

Only one count was recorded for this clone. The V gene is TRBV19, the J gene TRBJ1-4; 9 nucleotides line up with TRBD1. Germline loops: CDR1 LNHDA, CDR2 SQIVND (reference sequence). The CDR3 extends over 15 amino acids. Trimming cost V 5 bases and J 7 bases; bases outside gene matches: 8. The CDR3 sequence is CASSHKQGALEKLFF. CDR3 nucleotides: TGTGCCAGTAGTCATAAACAGGGGGCACTTGAAAAACTGTTTTTT.